This TCR beta chain emerged from a study of CD8 T cells in ankylosing spondylitis. Germline V gene data show CDR1 as MGHRA and CDR2 as YSYEKL. Trimming removed 0 bases at V and 1 base at J, with 16 bases between. This CDR3 is built from 17 residues. In making TCR beta libraries, quantitative 5'-RACE with molecular barcodes was used. TCRdb redid the calling of the 5' RACE reads with MiXCR, one entry per CDR3 protein. The sample contains roughly 200,000 distinct CDR3 sequences, roughly 13% of which appear only once. The clonotype originates from a male donor with ankylosing spondylitis or in good health (not recorded which). Sequenced: blood, either unsorted or a sorted T cell fraction (not recorded which). The chain carries TRBV4-1 and TRBJ2-7; tentatively, D is TRBD2 (7 bases). The CDR3 bases are TGCGCCAGCAGCCAAGATTTTCGCGGGGGCCTGTCCTACGAGCAGTACTTC. Amino acids: CASSQDFRGGLSYEQYF.